These 2 T cell receptor beta chains originate from one sample sequenced in a study of vaccination and CD4 T cells after COVID-19. These TCRs are of unknown antigen specificity. Sequenced with the Oncomine TCR Beta short-read assay was DNA taken from cultured CD4+ T cells. MiXCR, applied by TCRdb to the PCR reads, yields one record per CDR3 protein. Among some 12,000 distinct CDR3 sequences listed, about half were seen once. Documented treatment: 10-day PBMC culture with coronavirus spike peptide pools or control peptides (ViraFEST assay). The sequenced sample was CD4+ T cells from blood, cultured in vitro. Receptors originate from a human donor who had recovered from COVID-19.

This clonotype was counted a single time. The rearrangement joins TRBV18 to TRBJ2-3; D remains unclear. This CDR3 comprises 12 residues. Between the trimmed V and J ends, which lost 3 bases and 4 bases, there was a span of 5 bases. Germline V CDR1 and CDR2: KGHSH, LQKENI. The CDR3 protein is CASSPRPDTQYF. As DNA, the CDR3 is TGTGCCAGCTCACCGCGTCCAGATACGCAGTATTTT.

The rearrangement uses TRBV7-9 and TRBJ2-7; D possibly matches TRBD1 or TRBD2 (6 bases each). V was shortened by 1 base and J by 4 bases, with 14 bases between the two germline ends. The CDR3 runs 15 residues. CDR1 is SEHNR, CDR2 FQNEAQ, per germline (reference sequence). This chain's CDR3 is CASSLESGGAYEQYF. In DNA, the CDR3 is TGTGCCAGCAGCTTAGAGTCCGGGGGCGCGTACGAGCAGTACTTC.